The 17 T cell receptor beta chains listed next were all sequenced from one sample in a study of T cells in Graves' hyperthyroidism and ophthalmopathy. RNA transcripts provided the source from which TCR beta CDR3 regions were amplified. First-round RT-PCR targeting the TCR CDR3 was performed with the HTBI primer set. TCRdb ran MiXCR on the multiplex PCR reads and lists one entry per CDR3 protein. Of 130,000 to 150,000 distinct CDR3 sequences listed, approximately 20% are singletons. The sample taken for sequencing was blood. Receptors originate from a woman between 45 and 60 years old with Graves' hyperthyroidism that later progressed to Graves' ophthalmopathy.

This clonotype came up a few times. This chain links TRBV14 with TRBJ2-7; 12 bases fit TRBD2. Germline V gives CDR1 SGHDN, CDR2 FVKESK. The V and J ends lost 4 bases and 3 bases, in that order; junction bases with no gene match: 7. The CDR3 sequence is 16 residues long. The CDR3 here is CASSPQTSGSLYEQYF. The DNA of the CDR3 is TGTGCCAGCAGCCCCCAGACTAGCGGGAGTCTCTACGAGCAGTACTTC.

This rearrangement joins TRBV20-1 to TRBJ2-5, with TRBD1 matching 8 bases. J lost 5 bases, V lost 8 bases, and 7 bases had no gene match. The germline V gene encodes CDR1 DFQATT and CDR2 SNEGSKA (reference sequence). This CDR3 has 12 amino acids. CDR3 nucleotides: TGCAGTCGGACAGGGTCGGGGGAGACCCAGTACTTC. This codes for CSRTGSGETQYF.

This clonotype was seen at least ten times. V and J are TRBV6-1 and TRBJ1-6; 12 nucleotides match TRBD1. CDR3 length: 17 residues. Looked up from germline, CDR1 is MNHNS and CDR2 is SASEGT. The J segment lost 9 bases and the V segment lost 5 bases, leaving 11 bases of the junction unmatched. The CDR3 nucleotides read TGTGCCAGCAGTTATTCGGGACAGGGGGCATCGGGTTCACCCCTCCACTTT. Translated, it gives CASSYSGQGASGSPLHF.

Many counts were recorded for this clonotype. CDR3 residues: CASRPIAGRDEQYF. In DNA form, the CDR3 reads TGTGCCAGCAGGCCAATAGCGGGAAGGGACGAGCAGTACTTC. The chain couples TRBV6-1 to TRBJ2-7; 8 positions agree with TRBD2. Germline CDR1 is MNHNS and CDR2 is SASEGT. The CDR3 spans 14 residues. With V trimmed by 6 bases and J by 5 bases, 9 bases remained unmatched.

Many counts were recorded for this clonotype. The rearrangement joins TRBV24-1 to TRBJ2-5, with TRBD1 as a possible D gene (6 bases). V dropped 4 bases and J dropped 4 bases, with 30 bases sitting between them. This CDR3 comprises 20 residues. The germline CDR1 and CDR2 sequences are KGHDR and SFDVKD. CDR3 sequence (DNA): TGTGCCACCAGTGACGCCGGAAGACAGGCAAATTTTGCGTTGGGAGAGACCCAGTACTTC. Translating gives CATSDAGRQANFALGETQYF.

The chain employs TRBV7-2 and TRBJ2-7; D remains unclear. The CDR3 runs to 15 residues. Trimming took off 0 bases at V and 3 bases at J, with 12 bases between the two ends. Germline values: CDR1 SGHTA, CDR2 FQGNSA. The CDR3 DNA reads TGTGCCAGCAGCTTAGCCCAGCTACCTCTCTACGAGCAGTACTTC. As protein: CASSLAQLPLYEQYF.

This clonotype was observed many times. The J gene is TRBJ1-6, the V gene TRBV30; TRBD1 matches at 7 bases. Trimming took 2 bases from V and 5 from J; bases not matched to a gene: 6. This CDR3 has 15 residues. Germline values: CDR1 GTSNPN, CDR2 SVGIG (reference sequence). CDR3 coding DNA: TGTGCCTGGAGTCCCTGGGACAGCGATAATTCACCCCTCCACTTT. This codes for CAWSPWDSDNSPLHF.

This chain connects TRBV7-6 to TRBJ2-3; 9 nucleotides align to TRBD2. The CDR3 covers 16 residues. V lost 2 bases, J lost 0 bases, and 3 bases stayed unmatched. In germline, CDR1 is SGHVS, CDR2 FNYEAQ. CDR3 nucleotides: TGTGCCAGCAGCTTACTGCTAGCGGGAAGCACAGATACGCAGTATTTT. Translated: CASSLLLAGSTDTQYF.

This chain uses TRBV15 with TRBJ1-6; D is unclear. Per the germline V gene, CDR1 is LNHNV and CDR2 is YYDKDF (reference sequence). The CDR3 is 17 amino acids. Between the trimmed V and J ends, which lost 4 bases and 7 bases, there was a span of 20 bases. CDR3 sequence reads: CATSISNEPMGNSPLHF. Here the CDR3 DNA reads TGTGCCACCAGCATTTCTAATGAACCGATGGGGAATTCACCCCTCCACTTT.

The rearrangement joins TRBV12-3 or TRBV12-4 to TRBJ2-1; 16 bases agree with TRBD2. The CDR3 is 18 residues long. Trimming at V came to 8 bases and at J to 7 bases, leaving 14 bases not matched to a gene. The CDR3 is CASGARLGLAGGGNEQFF. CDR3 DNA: TGTGCCAGCGGGGCCCGGTTGGGACTAGCGGGAGGGGGTAATGAGCAGTTCTTC.

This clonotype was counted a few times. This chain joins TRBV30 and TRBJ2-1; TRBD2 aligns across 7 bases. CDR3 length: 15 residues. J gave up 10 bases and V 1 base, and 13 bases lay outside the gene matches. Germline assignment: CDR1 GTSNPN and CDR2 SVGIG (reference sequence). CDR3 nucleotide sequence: TGTGCCTGGAGTGCGCAAGCGGGATTCTTTGGGGAGCAGTTCTTC. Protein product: CAWSAQAGFFGEQFF.

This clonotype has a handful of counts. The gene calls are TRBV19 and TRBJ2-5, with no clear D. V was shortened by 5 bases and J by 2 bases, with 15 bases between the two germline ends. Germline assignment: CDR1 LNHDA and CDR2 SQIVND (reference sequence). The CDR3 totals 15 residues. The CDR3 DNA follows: TGTGCCAGTAGTTCCCGGACGACAAAGCAAGAGACCCAGTACTTC. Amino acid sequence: CASSSRTTKQETQYF.

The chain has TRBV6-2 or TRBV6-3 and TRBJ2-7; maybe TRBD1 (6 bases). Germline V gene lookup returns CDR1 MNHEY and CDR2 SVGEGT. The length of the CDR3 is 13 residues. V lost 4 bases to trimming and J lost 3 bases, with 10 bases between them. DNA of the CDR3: TGTGCCAGCAGTTTTCAGGGGTACTACGAGCAGTACTTC. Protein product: CASSFQGYYEQYF.

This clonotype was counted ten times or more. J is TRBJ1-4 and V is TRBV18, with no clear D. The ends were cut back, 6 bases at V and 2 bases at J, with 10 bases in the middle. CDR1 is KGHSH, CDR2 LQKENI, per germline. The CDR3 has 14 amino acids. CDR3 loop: CASSQGKTNEKLFF. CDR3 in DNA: TGTGCCAGCTCCCAAGGGAAGACTAATGAAAAACTGTTTTTT.

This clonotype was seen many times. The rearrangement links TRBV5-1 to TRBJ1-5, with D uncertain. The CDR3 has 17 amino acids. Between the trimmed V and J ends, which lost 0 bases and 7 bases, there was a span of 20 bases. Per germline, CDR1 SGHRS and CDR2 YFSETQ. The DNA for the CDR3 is TGCGCCAGCAGCTTGGCCATCGGGTGCCTCCCGAGGCAGCCCCAGCATTTT. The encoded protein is CASSLAIGCLPRQPQHF.

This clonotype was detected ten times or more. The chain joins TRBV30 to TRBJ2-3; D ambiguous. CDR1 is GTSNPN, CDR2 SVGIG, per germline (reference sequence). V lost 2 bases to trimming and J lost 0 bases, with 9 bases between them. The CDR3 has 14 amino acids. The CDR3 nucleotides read TGTGCCTGGAGTAAGGGTAAAAGCACAGATACGCAGTATTTT. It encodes CAWSKGKSTDTQYF.

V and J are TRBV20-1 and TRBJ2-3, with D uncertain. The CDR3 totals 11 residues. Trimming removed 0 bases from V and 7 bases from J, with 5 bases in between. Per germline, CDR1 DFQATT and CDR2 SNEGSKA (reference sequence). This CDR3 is CSAREVYTQYF. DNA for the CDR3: TGCAGTGCTAGAGAGGTATATACGCAGTATTTT.